Listed here is a single TCR beta chain. This sample was taken from a study of blood T cell repertoires in COVID-19. Study information: The cDNA or gDNA used as material had been derived from T cells, B-cell-depleted T cells, or PBMCs.

Germline CDR1 and CDR2: SGHKS and YYEKEE (reference sequence). The CDR3 is 19 amino acids. After removal of 2 bases from V and 10 bases from J, the junction contained 20 bases not matched to a gene. Original handling: From reference gene primer amplification, estimates of nucleated cell counts were derived. Some clones are missing from TCRdb's copy, which holds only in-frame ones; the method was immunoSEQ multiplex PCR. The V and J calls and clone size are taken from that table; D and trimming were inferred from the DNA. The sample has 200,000 to 300,000 clones; around 87% are singletons. This sequence joins TRBV5-5 and TRBJ2-1, with 11 bases fitting TRBD2. The source material was peripheral blood. The sequence was obtained from a woman in her 30s who had recovered from COVID-19. CDR3 sequence reads: CASSFSGTSGGGSLSEQFF. The CDR3 nucleotides read TGTGCCAGCAGCTTCTCCGGGACTAGCGGTGGGGGTAGTCTATCGGAGCAGTTCTTC.